This T cell receptor (beta chain) was recorded in a study of cytomegalovirus exposure and HLA in healthy donors. Whole-study results and caveats: Associated with cytomegalovirus, according to the listing, were approximately 160 TCR beta chains. Most CMV-associated TCR beta chains appeared HLA-restricted in a later analysis. The authors later found HLA-associated TCR beta chains more clonally expanded than equally common others. There were some V segments, including TRBV6-2 and TRBV6-3, excluded as indistinguishable.

This CDR3 comprises 13 residues. V was pared by 4 bases and J by 6 bases, with 11 bases between. PCR was performed using 60 Vbeta and 13 Jbeta primers. The assay was immunoSEQ multiplex PCR, and TCRdb's table has in-frame clones only and misses some. The sample records 100,000 to 150,000 clones, approximately 74% being singletons. For this clone: The target antigen is unknown.

The sample comprised PBMCs. This TCR was sampled from a man aged 40-49 years in good health and CMV-seropositive. The chain joins TRBV5-3 to TRBJ1-5; no reliable D call. TRBV5-3 is designated an ORF whose function remains uncertain. This CDR3 is CARSPGVSQPQHF. The DNA for the CDR3 is TGTGCCAGAAGCCCTGGAGTCAGTCAGCCCCAGCATTTT.